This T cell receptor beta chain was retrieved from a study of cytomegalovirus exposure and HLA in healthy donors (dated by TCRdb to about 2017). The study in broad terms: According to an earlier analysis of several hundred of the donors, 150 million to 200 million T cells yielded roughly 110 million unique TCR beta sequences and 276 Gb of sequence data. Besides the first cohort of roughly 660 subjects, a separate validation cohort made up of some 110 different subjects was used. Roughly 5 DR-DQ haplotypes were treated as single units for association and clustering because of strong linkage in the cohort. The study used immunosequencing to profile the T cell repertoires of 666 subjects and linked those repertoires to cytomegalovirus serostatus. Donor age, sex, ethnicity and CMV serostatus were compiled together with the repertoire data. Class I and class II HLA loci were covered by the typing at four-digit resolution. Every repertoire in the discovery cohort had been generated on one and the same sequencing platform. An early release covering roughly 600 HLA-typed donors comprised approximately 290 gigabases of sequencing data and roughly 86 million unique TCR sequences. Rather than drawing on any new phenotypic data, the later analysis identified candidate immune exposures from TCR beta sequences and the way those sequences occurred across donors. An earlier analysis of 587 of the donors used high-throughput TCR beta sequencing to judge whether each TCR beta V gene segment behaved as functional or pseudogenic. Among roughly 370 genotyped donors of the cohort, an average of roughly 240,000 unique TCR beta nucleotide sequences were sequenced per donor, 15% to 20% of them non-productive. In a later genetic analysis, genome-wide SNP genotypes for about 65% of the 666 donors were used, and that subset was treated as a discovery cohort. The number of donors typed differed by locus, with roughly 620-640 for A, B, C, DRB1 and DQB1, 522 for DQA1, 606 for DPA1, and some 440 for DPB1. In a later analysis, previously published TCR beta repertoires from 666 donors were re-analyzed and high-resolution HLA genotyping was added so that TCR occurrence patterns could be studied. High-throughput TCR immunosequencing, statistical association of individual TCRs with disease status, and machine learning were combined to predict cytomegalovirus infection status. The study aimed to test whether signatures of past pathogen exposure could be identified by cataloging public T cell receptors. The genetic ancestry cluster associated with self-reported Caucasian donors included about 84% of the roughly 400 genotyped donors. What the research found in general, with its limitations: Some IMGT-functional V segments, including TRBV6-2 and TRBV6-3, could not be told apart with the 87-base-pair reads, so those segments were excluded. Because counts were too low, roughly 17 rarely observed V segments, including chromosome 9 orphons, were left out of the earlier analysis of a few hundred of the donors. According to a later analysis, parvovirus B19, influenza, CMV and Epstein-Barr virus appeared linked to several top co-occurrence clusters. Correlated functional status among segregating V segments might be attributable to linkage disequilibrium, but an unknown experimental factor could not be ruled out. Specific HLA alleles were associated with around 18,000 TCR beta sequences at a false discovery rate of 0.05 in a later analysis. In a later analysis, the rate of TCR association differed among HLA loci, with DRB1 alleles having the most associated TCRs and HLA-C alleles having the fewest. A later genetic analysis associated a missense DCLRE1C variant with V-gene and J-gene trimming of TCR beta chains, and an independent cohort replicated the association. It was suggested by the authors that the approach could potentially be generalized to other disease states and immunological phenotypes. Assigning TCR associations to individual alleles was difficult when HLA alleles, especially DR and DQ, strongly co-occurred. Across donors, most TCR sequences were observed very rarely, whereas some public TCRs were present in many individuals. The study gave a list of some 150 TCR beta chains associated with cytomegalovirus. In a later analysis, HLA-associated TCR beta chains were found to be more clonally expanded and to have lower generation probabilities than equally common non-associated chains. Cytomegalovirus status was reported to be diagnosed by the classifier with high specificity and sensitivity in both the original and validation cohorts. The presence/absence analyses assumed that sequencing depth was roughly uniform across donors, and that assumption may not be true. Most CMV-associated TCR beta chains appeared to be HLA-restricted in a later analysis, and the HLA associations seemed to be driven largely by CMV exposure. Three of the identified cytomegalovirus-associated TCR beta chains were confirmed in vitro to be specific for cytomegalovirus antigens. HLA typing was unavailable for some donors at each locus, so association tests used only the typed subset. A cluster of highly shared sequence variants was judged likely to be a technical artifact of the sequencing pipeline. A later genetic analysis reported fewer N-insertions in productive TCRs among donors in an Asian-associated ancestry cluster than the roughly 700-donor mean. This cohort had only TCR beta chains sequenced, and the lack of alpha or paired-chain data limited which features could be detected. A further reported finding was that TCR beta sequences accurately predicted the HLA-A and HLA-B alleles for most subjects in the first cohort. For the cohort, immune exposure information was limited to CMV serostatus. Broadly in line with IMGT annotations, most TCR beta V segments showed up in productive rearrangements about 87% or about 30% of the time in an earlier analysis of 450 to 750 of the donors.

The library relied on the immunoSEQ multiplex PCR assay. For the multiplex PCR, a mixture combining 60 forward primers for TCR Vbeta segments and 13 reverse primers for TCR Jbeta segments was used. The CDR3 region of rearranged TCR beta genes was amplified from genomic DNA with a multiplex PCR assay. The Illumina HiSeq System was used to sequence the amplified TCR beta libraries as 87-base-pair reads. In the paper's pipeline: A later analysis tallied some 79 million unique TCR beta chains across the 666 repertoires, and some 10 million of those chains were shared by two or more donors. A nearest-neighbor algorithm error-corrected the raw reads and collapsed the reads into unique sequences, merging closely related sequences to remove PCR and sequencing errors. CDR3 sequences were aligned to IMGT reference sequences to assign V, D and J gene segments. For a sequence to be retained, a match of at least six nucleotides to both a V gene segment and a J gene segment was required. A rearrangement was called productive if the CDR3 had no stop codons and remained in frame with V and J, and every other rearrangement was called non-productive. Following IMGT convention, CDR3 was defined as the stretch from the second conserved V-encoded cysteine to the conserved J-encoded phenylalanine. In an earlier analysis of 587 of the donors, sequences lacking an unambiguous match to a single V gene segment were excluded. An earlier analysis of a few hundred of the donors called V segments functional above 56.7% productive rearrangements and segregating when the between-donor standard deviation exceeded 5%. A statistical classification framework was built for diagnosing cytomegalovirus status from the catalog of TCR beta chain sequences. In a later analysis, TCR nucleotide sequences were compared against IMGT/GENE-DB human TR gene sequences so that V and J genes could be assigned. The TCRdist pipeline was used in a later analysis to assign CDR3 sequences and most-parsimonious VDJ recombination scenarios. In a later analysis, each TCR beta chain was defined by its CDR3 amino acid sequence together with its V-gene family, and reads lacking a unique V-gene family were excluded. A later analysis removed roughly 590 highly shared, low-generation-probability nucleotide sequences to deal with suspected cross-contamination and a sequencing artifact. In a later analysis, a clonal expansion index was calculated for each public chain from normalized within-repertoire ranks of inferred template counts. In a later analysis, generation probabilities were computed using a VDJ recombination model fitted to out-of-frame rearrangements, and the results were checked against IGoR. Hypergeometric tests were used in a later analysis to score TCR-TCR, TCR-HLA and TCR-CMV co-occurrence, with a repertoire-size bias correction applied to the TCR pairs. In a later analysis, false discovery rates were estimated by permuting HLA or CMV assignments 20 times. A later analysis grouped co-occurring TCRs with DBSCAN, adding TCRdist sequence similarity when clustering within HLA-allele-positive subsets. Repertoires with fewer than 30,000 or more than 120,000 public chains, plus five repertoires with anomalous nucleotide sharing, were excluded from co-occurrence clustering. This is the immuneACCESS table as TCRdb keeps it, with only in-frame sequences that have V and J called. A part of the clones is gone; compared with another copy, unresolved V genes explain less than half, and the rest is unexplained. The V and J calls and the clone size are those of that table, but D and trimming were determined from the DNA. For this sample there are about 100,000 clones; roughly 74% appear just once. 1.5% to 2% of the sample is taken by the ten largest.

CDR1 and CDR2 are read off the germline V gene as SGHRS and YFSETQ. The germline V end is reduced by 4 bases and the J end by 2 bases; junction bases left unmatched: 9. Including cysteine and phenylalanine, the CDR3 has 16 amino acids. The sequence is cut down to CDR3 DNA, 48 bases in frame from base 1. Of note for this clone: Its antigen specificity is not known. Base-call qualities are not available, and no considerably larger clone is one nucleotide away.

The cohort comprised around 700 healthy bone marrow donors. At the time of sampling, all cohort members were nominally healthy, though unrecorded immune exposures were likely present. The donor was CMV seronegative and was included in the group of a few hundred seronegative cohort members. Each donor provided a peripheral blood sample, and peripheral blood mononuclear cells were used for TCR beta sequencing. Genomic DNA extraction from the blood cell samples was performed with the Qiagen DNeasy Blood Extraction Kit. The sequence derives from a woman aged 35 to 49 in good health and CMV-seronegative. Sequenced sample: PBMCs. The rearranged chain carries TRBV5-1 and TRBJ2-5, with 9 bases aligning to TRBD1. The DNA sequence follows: TGCGCCAGCAGCCCTGAACCGGGACAGGGTCAAGAGACCCAGTACTTC. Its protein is CASSPEPGQGQETQYF. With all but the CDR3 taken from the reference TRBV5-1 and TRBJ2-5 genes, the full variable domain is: KAGVTQTPRYLIKTRGQQVTLSCSPISGHRSVSWYQQTPGQGLQFLFEYFSETQRNKGNFPGRFSGRQFSNSRSEMNVSTLELGDSALYLCASSPEPGQGQETQYFGPGTRLLVL.